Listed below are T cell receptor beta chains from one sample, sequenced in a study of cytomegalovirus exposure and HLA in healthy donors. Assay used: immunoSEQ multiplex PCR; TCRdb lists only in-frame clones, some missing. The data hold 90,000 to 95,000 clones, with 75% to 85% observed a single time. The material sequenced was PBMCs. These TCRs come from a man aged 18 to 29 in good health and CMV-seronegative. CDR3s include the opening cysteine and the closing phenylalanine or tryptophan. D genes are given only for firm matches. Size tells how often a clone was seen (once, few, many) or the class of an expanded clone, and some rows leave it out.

CDR3: CASSRDISYEQYF
DNA: TGTGCCAGCAGCCGGGACATCTCATACGAGCAGTACTTC
D: .
V: TRBV27
J: TRBJ2-7
size: .

CDR3: CASSIGRDRFTGTQYF
DNA: TGTGCCAGTAGTATAGGGAGGGACAGATTCACAGGTACGCAGTATTTT
D: .
V: TRBV19
J: TRBJ2-3
size: .

CDR3: CASGLVRGSYNEQFF
DNA: TGTGCTAGTGGTTTGGTACGAGGGTCTTACAATGAGCAGTTCTTC
D: .
V: TRBV12-5
J: TRBJ2-1
size: .

CDR3: CASSFRDFVVDRTQYF
DNA: TGTGCCAGCAGCTTCCGGGACTTCGTAGTTGATCGTACGCAGTATTTT
D: .
V: TRBV5-8
J: TRBJ2-3
size: .

CDR3: CASSGATENYGYTF
DNA: TGCGCCAGCAGCGGAGCGACAGAAAACTATGGCTACACCTTC
D: .
V: TRBV5-1
J: TRBJ1-2
size: .

CDR3: CASSPRTSGGEAQYF
DNA: TGTGCCAGCAGCCCACGGACTAGCGGGGGTGAGGCCCAGTACTTC
D: TRBD2
V: TRBV7-7
J: TRBJ2-5
size: once

CDR3: CASTISSGSAEAFF
DNA: TGTGCCAGCACCATATCGTCGGGTTCCGCTGAAGCTTTCTTT
D: .
V: TRBV11-2
J: TRBJ1-1
size: .

CDR3: CAWNPYRAPGSYEQYF
DNA: TGTGCCTGGAATCCCTACCGGGCACCGGGGTCCTACGAGCAGTACTTC
D: .
V: TRBV30
J: TRBJ2-7
size: once

CDR3: CAISDQAGGQETQYF
DNA: TGTGCCATCAGTGATCAAGCGGGGGGGCAAGAGACCCAGTACTTC
D: TRBD2
V: TRBV10-3
J: TRBJ2-5
size: .

CDR3: CASRPHSGGHSEQYF
DNA: TGTGCCAGCAGACCCCATAGCGGGGGGCATAGCGAGCAGTACTTC
D: TRBD2
V: TRBV2
J: TRBJ2-7
size: .

CDR3: CASSFDRDDTQYF
DNA: TGCGCCAGCAGCTTCGACAGGGACGATACGCAGTATTTT
D: TRBD1
V: TRBV5-1
J: TRBJ2-3
size: .

CDR3: CASSRDRLNTEAFF
DNA: TGTGCCAGTAGTCGGGACAGGTTGAACACTGAAGCTTTCTTT
D: TRBD1
V: TRBV19
J: TRBJ1-1
size: .

CDR3: CASSPSLAISTDTQYF
DNA: TGTGCCAGCAGCCCCAGCCTAGCGATAAGCACAGATACGCAGTATTTT
D: .
V: TRBV7-9
J: TRBJ2-3
size: .

CDR3: CASRLGQTFNEKLFF
DNA: TGTGCCAGCAGACTGGGACAGACCTTTAATGAAAAACTGTTTTTT
D: TRBD1
V: TRBV7-9
J: TRBJ1-4
size: .

CDR3: CATSRDYGVGQGSRTDF
DNA: .
D: .
V: TRBV15
J: TRBJ2-7
size: .

CDR3: CASSQQDRGEQYF
DNA: TGTGCCAGCAGCCAACAGGACAGGGGGGAGCAGTACTTC
D: TRBD1
V: TRBV7-8
J: TRBJ2-7
size: .

CDR3: CASSLMGAVNTGELFF
DNA: TGTGCCAGCAGCCTTATGGGGGCAGTGAACACCGGGGAGCTGTTTTTT
D: .
V: TRBV11-2
J: TRBJ2-2
size: once

CDR3: CAISTGVNNEQFF
DNA: TGCGCCATTTCGACAGGGGTCAACAATGAGCAGTTCTTC
D: TRBD1
V: TRBV5-1
J: TRBJ2-1
size: .

CDR3: CASNEGRVAGELFF
DNA: TGTGCCAGCAACGAGGGTAGGGTAGCCGGGGAGCTGTTTTTT
D: .
V: TRBV9
J: TRBJ2-2
size: .

CDR3: CATSLQGWGETQYF
DNA: TGTGCCACCTCACTGCAGGGCTGGGGAGAGACCCAGTACTTC
D: .
V: TRBV6-5
J: TRBJ2-5
size: few

CDR3: CASRSEFGEETQYF
DNA: TGTGCCAGCAGGAGCGAATTTGGAGAAGAGACCCAGTACTTC
D: .
V: TRBV27
J: TRBJ2-5
size: .

CDR3: CASSPTMSREAFF
DNA: TGCGCCAGCAGCCCAACCATGAGTCGTGAAGCTTTCTTT
D: .
V: TRBV5-1
J: TRBJ1-1
size: .

CDR3: CASSYSPGIYEQYF
DNA: TGTGCCAGCAGTTACTCGCCAGGCATCTACGAGCAGTACTTC
D: .
V: TRBV6-5
J: TRBJ2-7
size: once

CDR3: CASSEPGEGSEAFF
DNA: TGCGCCAGCAGTGAGCCAGGGGAAGGGTCCGAAGCTTTCTTT
D: .
V: TRBV10-2
J: TRBJ1-1
size: once

CDR3: CASSESRTSGATDTQYF
DNA: TGCGCCAGCAGTGAGTCGCGGACTAGCGGGGCCACAGATACGCAGTATTTT
D: TRBD2
V: TRBV10-2
J: TRBJ2-3
size: .

CDR3: CASSYGDWWGSGGYTF
DNA: TGTGCCAGCAGTTACGGGGATTGGTGGGGTTCCGGTGGCTACACCTTC
D: .
V: TRBV28
J: TRBJ1-2
size: .

CDR3: CASSPPDNSPLHF
DNA: TGTGCCAGCTCACCACCCGATAATTCACCCCTCCACTTT
D: .
V: TRBV18
J: TRBJ1-6
size: .

CDR3: CASGLVAEQYF
DNA: TGTGCTAGTGGTTTGGTAGCCGAGCAGTACTTC
D: .
V: TRBV12-5
J: TRBJ2-7
size: .

CDR3: CASTLGQGTYEQYF
DNA: TGTGCCAGCACCCTCGGACAGGGGACCTACGAGCAGTACTTC
D: TRBD1
V: TRBV7-8
J: TRBJ2-7
size: .

CDR3: CASSLPGKVGNTIYF
DNA: TGTGCCAGCAGTTTACCGGGGAAAGTAGGAAACACCATATATTTT
D: .
V: TRBV28
J: TRBJ1-3
size: .

CDR3: CASSPDDRPRINQPQHF
DNA: TGCGCCAGCAGCCCGGATGACAGACCGAGAATCAATCAGCCCCAGCATTTT
D: .
V: TRBV4-1
J: TRBJ1-5
size: .

CDR3: CASSSQGDYEQYF
DNA: TGTGCCAGCAGCTCCCAGGGGGACTACGAGCAGTACTTC
D: TRBD1
V: TRBV5-4
J: TRBJ2-7
size: .

CDR3: CSVEGADTTPEQFF
DNA: TGCAGCGTTGAGGGGGCGGACACAACTCCTGAGCAGTTCTTC
D: .
V: TRBV29-1
J: TRBJ2-1
size: .

CDR3: CASSPPLGVITGNTIYF
DNA: TGTGCCAGCTCACCACCGCTAGGGGTTATCACTGGAAACACCATATATTTT
D: .
V: TRBV18
J: TRBJ1-3
size: .

CDR3: CASSPGTGGAEEPQHF
DNA: TGTGCCAGCAGCCCCGGGACAGGGGGCGCGGAAGAACCCCAGCATTTT
D: TRBD1
V: TRBV7-9
J: TRBJ1-5
size: .

CDR3: CASSQVQGAVWTEAFF
DNA: TGTGCCAGCAGCCAAGTGCAGGGGGCCGTATGGACTGAAGCTTTCTTT
D: TRBD1
V: TRBV4-2
J: TRBJ1-1
size: .

CDR3: CASSNGQGYEQYF
DNA: TGCGCCAGCAGTAACGGACAGGGCTACGAGCAGTACTTC
D: TRBD1
V: TRBV10-1
J: TRBJ2-7
size: .

CDR3: CSVEDQGGAYGYTF
DNA: TGCAGCGTTGAAGATCAAGGGGGGGCCTATGGCTACACCTTC
D: .
V: TRBV29-1
J: TRBJ1-2
size: .

CDR3: CASSINRGPNSPLHF
DNA: TGTGCCAGCAGCATAAACAGGGGGCCCAATTCACCCCTCCACTTT
D: TRBD1
V: TRBV11-2
J: TRBJ1-6
size: once

CDR3: CASSMGQGGFEYEKLFF
DNA: TGTGCCAGCAGCATGGGACAGGGAGGGTTTGAATATGAAAAACTGTTTTTT
D: TRBD1
V: TRBV7-9
J: TRBJ1-4
size: .

CDR3: CASSWIPGENTEAFF
DNA: TGTGCCAGCAGCTGGATTCCCGGGGAGAACACTGAAGCTTTCTTT
D: .
V: TRBV5-5
J: TRBJ1-1
size: .

CDR3: CASSLNPEFNSPLHF
DNA: TGTGCCAGCAGTTTAAATCCGGAGTTTAATTCACCCCTCCACTTT
D: .
V: TRBV6-6
J: TRBJ1-6
size: .

CDR3: CAISEGSGNQPQHF
DNA: TGTGCCATCAGTGAGGGTTCAGGGAATCAGCCCCAGCATTTT
D: .
V: TRBV10-3
J: TRBJ1-5
size: once

CDR3: CASSDLAGEGNTIYF
DNA: TGTGCCAGCAGTGATCTGGCAGGGGAAGGAAACACCATATATTTT
D: .
V: TRBV6-1
J: TRBJ1-3
size: .

CDR3: CASSIAGGGYQPQHF
DNA: TGTGCCAGTAGTATTGCGGGGGGGGGCTACCAGCCCCAGCATTTT
D: .
V: TRBV19
J: TRBJ1-5
size: .

CDR3: CASKGPGWYTEAFF
DNA: TGTGCCAGTAAAGGGCCAGGGTGGTACACTGAAGCTTTCTTT
D: .
V: TRBV19
J: TRBJ1-1
size: .

CDR3: CAWSGQGSGNTIYF
DNA: TGTGCCTGGAGTGGACAGGGAAGTGGAAACACCATATATTTT
D: TRBD1
V: TRBV30
J: TRBJ1-3
size: .

CDR3: CASSPDMKGAGELFF
DNA: TGTGCCAGCTCACCAGATATGAAAGGGGCCGGGGAGCTGTTTTTT
D: .
V: TRBV18
J: TRBJ2-2
size: .

CDR3: CASRDIAYEQYF
DNA: TGTGCCAGCAGGGACATAGCCTACGAGCAGTACTTC
D: .
V: TRBV6-6
J: TRBJ2-7
size: .